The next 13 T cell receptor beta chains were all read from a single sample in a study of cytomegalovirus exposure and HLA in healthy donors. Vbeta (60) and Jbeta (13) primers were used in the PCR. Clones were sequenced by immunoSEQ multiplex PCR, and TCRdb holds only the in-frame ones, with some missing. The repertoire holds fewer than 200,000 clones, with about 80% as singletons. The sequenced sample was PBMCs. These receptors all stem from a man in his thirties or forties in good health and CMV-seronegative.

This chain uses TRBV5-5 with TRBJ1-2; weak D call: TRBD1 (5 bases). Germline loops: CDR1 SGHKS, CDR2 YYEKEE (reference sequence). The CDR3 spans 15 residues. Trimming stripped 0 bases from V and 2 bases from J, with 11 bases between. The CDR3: CASSLVLRENYGYTF. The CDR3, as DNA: TGTGCCAGCAGCTTGGTACTCAGGGAAAACTATGGCTACACCTTC. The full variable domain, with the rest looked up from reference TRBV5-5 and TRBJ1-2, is DAGVTQSPTHLIKTRGQQVTLRCSPISGHKSVSWYQQVLGQGPQFIFQYYEKEERGRGNFPDRFSARQFPNYSSELNVNALLLGDSALYLCASSLVLRENYGYTFGSGTRLTVV.

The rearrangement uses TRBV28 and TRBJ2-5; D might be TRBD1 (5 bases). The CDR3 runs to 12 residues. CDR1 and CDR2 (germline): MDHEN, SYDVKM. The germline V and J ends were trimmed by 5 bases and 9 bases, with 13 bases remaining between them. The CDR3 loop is CASSVGMGPQYF. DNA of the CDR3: TGTGCCAGCAGTGTCGGTATGGGGCCCCAGTACTTC.

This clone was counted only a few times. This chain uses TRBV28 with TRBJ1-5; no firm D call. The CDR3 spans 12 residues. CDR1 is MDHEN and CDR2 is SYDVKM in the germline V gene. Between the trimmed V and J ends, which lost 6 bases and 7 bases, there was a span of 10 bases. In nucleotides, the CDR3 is TGTGCCAGCAGCACCCCAGGCCAGCCCCAGCATTTT. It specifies CASSTPGQPQHF.

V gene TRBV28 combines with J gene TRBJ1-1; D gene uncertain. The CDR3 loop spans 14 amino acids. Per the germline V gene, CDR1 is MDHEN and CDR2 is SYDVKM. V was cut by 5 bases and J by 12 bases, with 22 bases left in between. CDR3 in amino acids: CASSPPTIPGESFF. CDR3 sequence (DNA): TGTGCCAGCAGTCCGCCGACTATTCCTGGCGAGTCTTTCTTT.

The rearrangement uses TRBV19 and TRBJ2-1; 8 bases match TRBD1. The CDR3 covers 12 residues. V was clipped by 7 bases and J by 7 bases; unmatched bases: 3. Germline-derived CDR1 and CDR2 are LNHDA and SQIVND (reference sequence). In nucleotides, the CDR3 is TGTGCCAGTACCCGGGACAGGAATGAGCAGTTCTTC. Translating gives CASTRDRNEQFF.

The CDR3: CASSSVSSGDYNEQFF. The CDR3 nucleotides are TGTGCCAGCAGCTCTGTTTCTAGCGGAGACTACAATGAGCAGTTCTTC. This rearrangement joins TRBV7-9 to TRBJ2-1; 7 bases fit TRBD2. The germline V gene encodes CDR1 SEHNR and CDR2 FQNEAQ (reference sequence). Trimming cost V 4 bases and J 3 bases; bases outside gene matches: 9. The CDR3 loop spans 16 amino acids.

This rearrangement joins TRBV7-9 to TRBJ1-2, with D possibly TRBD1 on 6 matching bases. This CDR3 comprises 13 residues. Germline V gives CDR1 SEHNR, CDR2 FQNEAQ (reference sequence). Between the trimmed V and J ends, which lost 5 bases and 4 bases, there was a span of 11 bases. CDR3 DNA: TGTGCCAGCAGCCAGACAGGAGCCTATGGCTACACCTTC. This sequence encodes CASSQTGAYGYTF.

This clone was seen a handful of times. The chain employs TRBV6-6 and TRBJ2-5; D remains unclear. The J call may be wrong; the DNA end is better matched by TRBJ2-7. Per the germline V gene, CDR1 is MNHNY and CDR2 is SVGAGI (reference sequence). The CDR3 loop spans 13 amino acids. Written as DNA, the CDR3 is TGTGCCAGCAGTTCCACCCCGTACTACGAGCAGTACTTC. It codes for CASSSTPYYEQYF.

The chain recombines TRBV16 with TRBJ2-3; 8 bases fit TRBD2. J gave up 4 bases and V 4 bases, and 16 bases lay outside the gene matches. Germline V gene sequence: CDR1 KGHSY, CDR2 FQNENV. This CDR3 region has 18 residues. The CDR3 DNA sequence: TGTGCCAGCAGCCCGCTTACTAGCGGACACACCCGGGCAGATACGCAGTATTTT. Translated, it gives CASSPLTSGHTRADTQYF.

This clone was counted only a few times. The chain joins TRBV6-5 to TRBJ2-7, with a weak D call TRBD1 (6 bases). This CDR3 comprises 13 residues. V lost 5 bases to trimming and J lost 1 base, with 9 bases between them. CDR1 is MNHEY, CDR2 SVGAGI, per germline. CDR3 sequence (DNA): TGTGCCAGCAGTCCGGACAGATCCTACGAGCAGTACTTC. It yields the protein CASSPDRSYEQYF.

DNA of the CDR3: TGTGCCATCAGTGAAGGACCCGGGGGCAATCAGCCCCAGCATTTT. Translating it yields CAISEGPGGNQPQHF. This rearrangement joins TRBV10-3 to TRBJ1-5; D gene unclear. Looked up from germline, CDR1 is ENHRY and CDR2 is SYGVKD. Trimming removed 3 bases from V and 2 bases from J, with 11 bases in between. This CDR3 is built from 15 residues.

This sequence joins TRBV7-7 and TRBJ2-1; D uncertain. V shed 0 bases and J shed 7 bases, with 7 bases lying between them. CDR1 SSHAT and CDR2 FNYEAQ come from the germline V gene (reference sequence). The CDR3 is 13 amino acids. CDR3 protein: CASSLAIANEQFF. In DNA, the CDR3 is TGTGCCAGCAGCTTAGCGATAGCAAATGAGCAGTTCTTC.

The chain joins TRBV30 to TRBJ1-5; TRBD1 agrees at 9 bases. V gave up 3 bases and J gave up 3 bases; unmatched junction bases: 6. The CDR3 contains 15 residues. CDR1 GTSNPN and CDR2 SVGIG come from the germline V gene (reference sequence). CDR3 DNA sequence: TGTGCCTGGAGAAAAGGGACAGGGTACAATCAGCCCCAGCATTTT. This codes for CAWRKGTGYNQPQHF. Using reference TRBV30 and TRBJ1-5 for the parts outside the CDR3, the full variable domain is SQTIHQWPATLVQPVGSPLSLECTVEGTSNPNLYWYRQAAGRGLQLLFYSVGIGQISSEVPQNLSASRPQDRQFILSSKKLLLSDSGFYLCAWRKGTGYNQPQHFGDGTRLSIL.